The 21 T cell receptor beta chains in this list originate from one sample, sequenced in a study of shared clonotypes between healthy human individuals. Repertoires were generated with immunoSEQ multiplex PCR, while TCRdb's copy carries only in-frame clones and drops some. Of more than 2,000,000 clones listed, approximately 95% were seen once; the top ten hold about 0.39%. The sequencing sample was made of naive CD4+ T cells from PBMCs. The subset: CD45RA+ positively selected. The receptor set was obtained from a man between 18 and 29 years old in good health. Some clones in this sample may be carry-over from other donors' samples.

V usage is TRBV4-1 and J usage is TRBJ2-5, with a tentative D call TRBD1 (6 bases). V lost 0 bases, J lost 4 bases, and 21 bases lay in between. Per the germline V gene, CDR1 is MGHRA and CDR2 is YSYEKL. The CDR3 has 18 amino acids. CDR3 residues: CASSQEPHQQGAGETQYF. CDR3 nucleotide sequence: TGCGCCAGCAGCCAAGAGCCGCACCAACAGGGCGCAGGAGAGACCCAGTACTTC.

V gene TRBV28 combines with J gene TRBJ1-1, with D hard to call. CDR3 length equals 13 residues. With 9 bases removed from V and 3 bases from J, the gap between germline ends came to 14 bases. Germline V lookup: CDR1 MDHEN, CDR2 SYDVKM. The chain's CDR3 is CASFQDLDTEAFF. The DNA of the CDR3 is TGTGCCAGTTTTCAGGACCTAGACACTGAAGCTTTCTTT.

This clone was found a few times. The chain carries TRBV19 and TRBJ1-5; the D gene is possibly TRBD1 (5 bases). V shed 3 bases and J shed 7 bases, with 10 bases lying between them. CDR1 and CDR2 (germline): LNHDA, SQIVND (reference sequence). The CDR3 contains 13 residues. CDR3 bases: TGTGCCAGTAGTATGGCAGGGTACCAGCCCCAGCATTTT. It is translated as CASSMAGYQPQHF.

The J gene is TRBJ1-1, the V gene TRBV10-3; D perhaps matches TRBD1 (6 bases). The CDR3 sequence is 12 residues long. The germline V gene encodes CDR1 ENHRY and CDR2 SYGVKD. Trimming took 10 bases from V and 4 from J, leaving 13 bases between them. CDR3 in amino acids: CATYTGRTEAFF. The CDR3 DNA reads as TGTGCCACATATACAGGGCGCACTGAAGCTTTCTTT.

The chain uses TRBV5-1 and TRBJ2-2, with unresolved D. With 4 bases removed from V and 6 bases from J, the gap between germline ends came to 10 bases. From germline, CDR1 is SGHRS and CDR2 YFSETQ. The CDR3 sequence is 13 residues long. The CDR3 DNA sequence: TGCGCCAGCAGCGCGTATTTCTCCGGGGAGCTGTTTTTT. Protein sequence: CASSAYFSGELFF.

The chain carries TRBV5-1 and TRBJ2-3; 15 nucleotides align to TRBD2. J was trimmed by 3 bases and V by 5 bases; bases with no gene match: 4. Germline CDR1 reads SGHRS; CDR2 reads YFSETQ. CDR3 length equals 16 residues. CDR3: CASRSGTSGRTDTQYF. The DNA of the CDR3 is TGCGCCAGCAGATCGGGGACTAGCGGGAGGACAGATACGCAGTATTTT.

This chain joins TRBV28 and TRBJ2-7; D may be TRBD1 or TRBD2 (5 bases each). The CDR3 runs 17 residues. CDR1 and CDR2 from the germline V gene are MDHEN and SYDVKM. V was clipped by 4 bases and J by 2 bases, with 21 bases between them. CDR3 bases: TGTGCCAGCAGTTCAGCCCCAGGCGGGCGGACAACCTACGAGCAGTACTTC. Translation gives CASSSAPGGRTTYEQYF.

V is TRBV28 and J is TRBJ2-3; 10 bases agree with TRBD2. The CDR3 covers 14 residues. Germline assignment: CDR1 MDHEN and CDR2 SYDVKM. J was trimmed by 4 bases and V by 8 bases; bases with no gene match: 6. The CDR3 loop reads CASGLAGVADTQYF. For the CDR3, the DNA is TGTGCCAGCGGCCTAGCGGGAGTCGCAGATACGCAGTATTTT.

V gene TRBV10-1 combines with J gene TRBJ2-7; the match to TRBD2 covers 12 bases. The germline gives CDR1 WNHNN, CDR2 SYGVQD (reference sequence). V gave up 7 bases and J gave up 2 bases; unmatched junction bases: 3. The CDR3 has 14 amino acids. CDR3: CASTSGRAAYEQYF. CDR3 DNA sequence: TGCGCCAGCACTAGCGGGAGGGCCGCCTACGAGCAGTACTTC.

The chain combines TRBV29-1 with TRBJ1-4; TRBD1 matches 9 bases. Germline loops: CDR1 SQVTM, CDR2 ANQGSEA. The CDR3 runs to 15 residues. V lost 1 base, J lost 5 bases, and 5 bases stayed unmatched. CDR3 bases: TGCAGCGTTGAAGCTTGGGGACAGGGAAATGAAAAACTGTTTTTT. It is translated as CSVEAWGQGNEKLFF.

This clone has a single count. The rearrangement joins TRBV7-9 to TRBJ1-4, with D perhaps matching TRBD1 (5 bases). The CDR3 length is 15 residues. V gave up 5 bases and J gave up 0 bases, with 10 bases separating them. Germline V gene data show CDR1 as SEHNR and CDR2 as FQNEAQ (reference sequence). CDR3: CASSATGATNEKLFF. In DNA, the CDR3 is TGTGCCAGCAGCGCCACAGGAGCAACTAATGAAAAACTGTTTTTT.

The chain recombines TRBV28 with TRBJ2-7; TRBD1 might be the D (6 bases). The CDR3 is 17 residues long. V was cut by 4 bases and J by 0 bases, with 19 bases left in between. The germline gives CDR1 MDHEN, CDR2 SYDVKM. CDR3 sequence (DNA): TGTGCCAGCAGTTCCGGTCTGGCAGGGGTCTACTCCTACGAGCAGTACTTC. Translating gives CASSSGLAGVYSYEQYF.

The genes are TRBV28 and TRBJ2-7, with D tentatively TRBD2 (6 bases). Germline V gives CDR1 MDHEN, CDR2 SYDVKM. This CDR3 is built from 14 residues. The V end was cut by 6 bases, the J end by 3 bases, with 15 bases between. CDR3 nucleotides: TGTGCCAGCAGGAGAAGCGGGTTACACTACGAGCAGTACTTC. Its translation is CASRRSGLHYEQYF.

The chain recombines TRBV5-1 with TRBJ1-4; D call uncertain. The CDR3 consists of 14 residues. V was pared by 4 bases and J by 7 bases, with 14 bases between. Germline lookup yields CDR1 SGHRS and CDR2 YFSETQ. The CDR3 DNA sequence: TGCGCCAGCAGCCCCGAGCCCAGGCTTGAAAAACTGTTTTTT. Its translation is CASSPEPRLEKLFF. Using reference TRBV5-1 and TRBJ1-4 for the parts outside the CDR3, the full variable domain is KAGVTQTPRYLIKTRGQQVTLSCSPISGHRSVSWYQQTPGQGLQFLFEYFSETQRNKGNFPGRFSGRQFSNSRSEMNVSTLELGDSALYLCASSPEPRLEKLFFGSGTQLSVL.

The chain couples TRBV18 to TRBJ2-6; D gene unclear. Germline lookup yields CDR1 KGHSH and CDR2 LQKENI. V dropped 2 bases and J dropped 1 base, with 15 bases sitting between them. The CDR3 has 18 residues. CDR3 nucleotide sequence: TGTGCCAGCTCACCAACGTGGCTGGGATCTTCTGGGGCCAACGTCCTGACTTTC. It translates to CASSPTWLGSSGANVLTF.

This clone was seen just once. The same CDR3 also results from other DNA sequences found in this sample. The CDR3 region is CASSGQGPYEQYF. DNA for the CDR3: TGTGCCAGCAGTGGGCAGGGTCCCTACGAGCAGTACTTC. The gene calls are TRBV2 and TRBJ2-7; D perhaps matches TRBD1 (5 bases). The CDR3 extends over 13 amino acids. Germline V gene lookup returns CDR1 SNHLY and CDR2 FYNNEI. Trimming took off 4 bases at V and 2 bases at J, with 9 bases between the two ends.

The chain joins TRBV11-2 to TRBJ1-4, with 8 bases fitting TRBD1. Unmatched junction bases numbered 7, after V lost 0 bases and J lost 1 base. This CDR3 region has 18 residues. Germline CDR1 reads SGHAT; CDR2 reads FQNNGV. Written as DNA, the CDR3 is TGTGCCAGCAGCTTAGACCCCAGGGGGCGCATAACTAATGAAAAACTGTTTTTT. This codes for CASSLDPRGRITNEKLFF.

The J gene is TRBJ2-1, the V gene TRBV4-1, with 7 bases fitting TRBD2. The CDR3 totals 16 residues. The ends lost 3 bases at V and 4 bases at J; junction bases unmatched: 9. Germline CDR1 reads MGHRA; CDR2 reads YSYEKL. The CDR3 sequence: CASSQDRAGPYNEQFF. The CDR3 DNA sequence: TGCGCCAGCAGCCAGGACCGAGCGGGACCTTACAATGAGCAGTTCTTC.

This chain joins TRBV29-1 and TRBJ1-4; tentative D call: TRBD1 (6 bases). From germline, CDR1 is SQVTM and CDR2 ANQGSEA. This CDR3 is built from 13 residues. V lost 6 bases and J lost 7, with 15 bases in between. CDR3 sequence: CSVTEGGGEKLFF. The CDR3 coding sequence is TGCAGCGTGACGGAGGGGGGTGGTGAAAAACTGTTTTTT.

The chain recombines TRBV7-6 with TRBJ2-5; the D gene is possibly TRBD1 (5 bases). CDR3 length: 16 amino acids. Germline values: CDR1 SGHVS, CDR2 FNYEAQ. V lost 1 base, J lost 4 bases, and 16 bases lay in between. The CDR3 here is CASSLVYPGRRETQYF. DNA of the CDR3: TGTGCCAGCAGCTTAGTTTACCCAGGGCGGAGAGAGACCCAGTACTTC.

Regarding this clone: The same CDR3 can be traced to other DNA sequences in this sample. The rearrangement joins TRBV7-2 to TRBJ2-2; 8 bases agree with TRBD2. The CDR3 spans 15 residues. The junction had 0 bases not matched to a gene; V was cut back by 3 bases and J by 0 bases. CDR1 and CDR2 (germline): SGHTA, FQGNSA. The chain's CDR3 is CASSLGLANTGELFF. CDR3 bases: TGTGCCAGCAGCTTGGGACTAGCGAACACCGGGGAGCTGTTTTTT.